This T cell receptor (beta chain) was captured by sequencing in a study of T cell responses to AZD1222 COVID-19 vaccine. Study-level background: Pooling of second doses given at about 4 or about 12 weeks was done.

The ends were cut back, 3 bases at V and 9 bases at J, with 9 bases in the middle. Germline CDR1 reads LNHDA; CDR2 reads SQIVND (reference sequence). The CDR3 consists of 12 residues. Comments on this clone: Antigen: not known.

The assay was immunoSEQ multiplex PCR, and TCRdb's table has in-frame clones only and misses some. Among 140,000 to 150,000 clones listed, approximately 90% were seen once. Whole-study findings and limits: Clonal diversity was possibly underestimated, and the donors were mostly white British, with more females. Repertoire sampling was restricted to post-peak T cell response timepoints.

The sequencing used peripheral blood, collected on day 0 of AZD1222 vaccination. The sequence derives from an adult in good health. V usage is TRBV19 and J usage is TRBJ2-1, with D possibly called TRBD1 or TRBD2 (5 bases each). The CDR3: CASSIGGSEQFF. As DNA, the CDR3 is TGTGCCAGTAGTATTGGGGGAAGTGAGCAGTTCTTC.